These 21 T cell receptor beta chains were sequenced from one sample in a study of blood T cell repertoires in COVID-19. Measured with immunoSEQ multiplex PCR; TCRdb has only the in-frame clones, and not every one. The table shows 250,000 or so clones, with approximately 82% occurring only once. The sample comprised peripheral blood. All receptors come from a woman aged 80 or over with acute or convalescent COVID-19.

The genes are TRBV4-1 and TRBJ1-2, with D perhaps TRBD1 (5 bases). This CDR3 is built from 14 residues. Trimming removed 1 base at V and 5 bases at J, with 11 bases between. Germline V gene lookup returns CDR1 MGHRA and CDR2 YSYEKL. The CDR3 sequence is CASSQGTGSYGYTF. DNA for the CDR3: TGCGCCAGCAGCCAAGGCACAGGTTCATATGGCTACACCTTC.

The chain is built from TRBV7-9 and TRBJ1-1; 8 bases are a match to TRBD1. CDR3 length: 11 residues. The junction had 6 bases not matched to a gene; V was cut back by 6 bases and J by 12 bases. Germline CDR1 and CDR2: SEHNR and FQNEAQ (reference sequence). CDR3 residues: CASRATGVPFF. As DNA, the CDR3 is TGTGCCAGCAGGGCGACAGGGGTTCCTTTCTTT.

The rearrangement links TRBV5-1 to TRBJ2-3; 13 bases agree with TRBD2. Germline CDR1 reads SGHRS; CDR2 reads YFSETQ. J gave up 5 bases and V 4 bases, and 7 bases lay outside the gene matches. The CDR3 length is 16 residues. CDR3 DNA: TGCGCCAGCAGCCCCCCGGGACTAGCGGGGATAGATACGCAGTATTTT. This translates into CASSPPGLAGIDTQYF.

The rearrangement links TRBV5-5 to TRBJ2-7; possibly TRBD1 for D (5 bases). The germline V gene has CDR1 SGHKS and CDR2 YYEKEE (reference sequence). The CDR3 covers 16 residues. Trimming pared 0 bases from V and 3 bases from J, leaving 16 bases between. The CDR3 here is CASSLDKGLDNYEQYF. CDR3 DNA sequence: TGTGCCAGCAGCTTGGATAAAGGGCTGGACAACTACGAGCAGTACTTC.

This clone has just one count. This chain links TRBV5-4 with TRBJ2-3, with D possibly matching TRBD2 (6 bases). The CDR3 has 16 amino acids. The V gene's germline CDR1 is SGHNT and CDR2 YYREEE (reference sequence). V was trimmed by 4 bases and J by 2 bases, leaving 17 bases between them. The CDR3 DNA reads as TGTGCCAGCAGCCTCCCGGAGGGGCCGCACACAGATACGCAGTATTTT. Protein sequence: CASSLPEGPHTDTQYF.

The gene calls are TRBV6-5 and TRBJ1-2; a weak D match, TRBD1 (6 bases). The V end was cut by 2 bases, the J end by 6 bases, with 10 bases between. The CDR3 length is 13 residues. Per germline, CDR1 MNHEY and CDR2 SVGAGI. CDR3: CASSYQTGNGYTF. Here the CDR3 DNA reads TGTGCCAGCAGTTACCAAACAGGGAATGGCTACACCTTC.

The chain joins TRBV5-1 to TRBJ1-3; possible D gene TRBD1, 6 bases. CDR1 is SGHRS, CDR2 YFSETQ, per germline. This CDR3 region has 16 residues. The V and J ends lost 4 bases and 4 bases respectively, with 18 bases between them. The CDR3 is CASSQELTGLGNTIYF. CDR3 bases: TGCGCCAGCAGCCAAGAACTTACAGGGCTCGGAAACACCATATATTTT. The full variable domain, completed using reference TRBV5-1 and TRBJ1-3, is KAGVTQTPRYLIKTRGQQVTLSCSPISGHRSVSWYQQTPGQGLQFLFEYFSETQRNKGNFPGRFSGRQFSNSRSEMNVSTLELGDSALYLCASSQELTGLGNTIYFGEGSWLTVV.

The chain joins TRBV28 to TRBJ2-7, with D maybe TRBD1 (7 bases). The CDR3 covers 15 residues. CDR1 and CDR2 from the germline V gene are MDHEN and SYDVKM. V was pared by 1 base and J by 0 bases, with 10 bases between. The CDR3 loop reads CASSLSGGSSYEQYF. The CDR3 DNA sequence: TGTGCCAGCAGTTTATCAGGGGGGAGCTCCTACGAGCAGTACTTC.

The chain couples TRBV3-1 (or the pseudogene TRBV3-2) to TRBJ2-7; 11 bases line up with TRBD2. The CDR3 has 16 residues. Germline loops: CDR1 LGHDT, CDR2 YNNKEL (reference sequence). Losses at the gene ends were 3 bases for V and 5 bases for J; bases not matched to a gene: 9. The CDR3 here is CASSQGGSSGRNEQYF. In nucleotides, the CDR3 is TGTGCCAGCAGCCAGGGTGGGTCTAGCGGGAGGAACGAGCAGTACTTC.

The chain carries TRBV6-6 and TRBJ2-2; TRBD2 agrees at 10 bases. CDR3 size: 15 residues. Germline lookup yields CDR1 MNHNY and CDR2 SVGAGI (reference sequence). The junction had 5 bases not matched to a gene; V was cut back by 5 bases and J by 5 bases. The CDR3 spells CASSPTSGTTGELFF. The CDR3 nucleotides are TGTGCCAGCAGTCCAACTAGCGGGACTACCGGGGAGCTGTTTTTT.

V gene TRBV2 combines with J gene TRBJ1-1; 9 bases are a match to TRBD1. CDR1 SNHLY and CDR2 FYNNEI come from the germline V gene. Trimming cost V 3 bases and J 3 bases; bases outside gene matches: 2. The CDR3 consists of 14 residues. CDR3 DNA sequence: TGTGCCAGCAGTGAGGACAGGGGATACACTGAAGCTTTCTTT. Residues: CASSEDRGYTEAFF.

The chain links TRBV5-1 to TRBJ2-6; 9 bases are shared with TRBD1. J lost 0 bases, V lost 6 bases, and 10 bases had no gene match. Germline V gene lookup returns CDR1 SGHRS and CDR2 YFSETQ. The CDR3 is 18 amino acids. CDR3 in DNA: TGCGCCAGCACCCGGCTAGGGACAGGGCTCTCTGGGGCCAACGTCCTGACTTTC. Amino acids: CASTRLGTGLSGANVLTF.

This chain connects TRBV27 to TRBJ2-3, with 8 bases aligning to TRBD2. Losses at the gene ends were 3 bases for V and 5 bases for J; bases not matched to a gene: 7. This CDR3 has 15 residues. CDR1 and CDR2 from the germline V gene are MNHEY and SMNVEV (reference sequence). The chain's CDR3 is CASSFRGGREDTQYF. DNA of the CDR3: TGTGCCAGCAGTTTTCGGGGGGGGCGTGAAGATACGCAGTATTTT.

This clone was observed a handful of times. The DNA for the CDR3 is TGTGCCTGGAGTGTAGGGGTAGGGGGAAGGGATCAGCCCCAGCATTTT. Amino acid sequence: CAWSVGVGGRDQPQHF. The genes are TRBV30 and TRBJ1-5, with D tentatively TRBD1 (6 bases). The V and J ends lost 0 bases and 5 bases respectively, with 17 bases between them. The CDR3 is 16 residues long. The germline CDR1 and CDR2 sequences are GTSNPN and SVGIG (reference sequence). The complete variable domain, with remaining parts taken from reference TRBV30 and TRBJ1-5, reads SQTIHQWPATLVQPVGSPLSLECTVEGTSNPNLYWYRQAAGRGLQLLFYSVGIGQISSEVPQNLSASRPQDRQFILSSKKLLLSDSGFYLCAWSVGVGGRDQPQHFGDGTRLSIL.

In DNA, the CDR3 is TGTGCCAGCAGCCCGAGCTATTTGGTGACAGATACGCAGTATTTT. Protein sequence: CASSPSYLVTDTQYF. V usage is TRBV7-2 and J usage is TRBJ2-3; D is ambiguous. Between the trimmed V and J ends, which lost 5 bases and 3 bases, there was a span of 15 bases. Germline CDR1 reads SGHTA; CDR2 reads FQGNSA. This CDR3 comprises 15 residues.

This chain connects TRBV6-5 to TRBJ1-1; the D gene is possibly TRBD1 (6 bases). Trimming took 5 bases from V and 4 from J, leaving 14 bases between them. This CDR3 region has 14 residues. Germline V gene lookup returns CDR1 MNHEY and CDR2 SVGAGI. The CDR3 sequence: CASSPRQAFTEAFF. DNA of the CDR3: TGTGCCAGCAGTCCGCGACAGGCTTTCACTGAAGCTTTCTTT.

This clone was observed a single time. This rearrangement joins TRBV18 to TRBJ2-1; tentatively, D is TRBD2 (6 bases). Germline CDR1 is KGHSH and CDR2 is LQKENI. Trimming took off 0 bases at V and 0 bases at J, with 9 bases between the two ends. This CDR3 has 16 amino acids. The chain's CDR3 is CASSPPGGFSYNEQFF. The CDR3 DNA reads as TGTGCCAGCTCACCACCGGGGGGATTCTCCTACAATGAGCAGTTCTTC. The full variable domain, its missing parts supplied by reference TRBV18 and TRBJ2-1, is NAGVMQNPRHLVRRRGQEARLRCSPMKGHSHVYWYRQLPEEGLKFMVYLQKENIIDESGMPKERFSAEFPKEGPSILRIQQVVRGDSAAYFCASSPPGGFSYNEQFFGPGTRLTVL.

This chain joins TRBV4-1 and TRBJ1-5; D possibly corresponds to TRBD1 (6 bases). CDR3 size: 16 residues. Trimming took 2 bases from V and 0 from J, leaving 11 bases between them. CDR1 is MGHRA and CDR2 is YSYEKL in the germline V gene. The CDR3 is CASSQHRAYSNQPQHF. In nucleotides, the CDR3 is TGCGCCAGCAGCCAACACAGGGCATATAGCAATCAGCCCCAGCATTTT.

This clone has a single count. The rearrangement uses TRBV5-4 and TRBJ1-2, with TRBD1 identical over 10 bases. The length of the CDR3 is 15 residues. The trim removed 0 bases at V and 9 bases at J, leaving 8 bases unmatched. From germline, CDR1 is SGHNT and CDR2 YYREEE (reference sequence). CDR3 sequence reads: CASSLGTGQGLRYTF. Written as DNA, the CDR3 is TGTGCCAGCAGCTTGGGTACGGGACAGGGGCTCCGCTACACCTTC.

The chain couples TRBV6-5 to TRBJ2-5; 9 bases agree with TRBD1. Unmatched junction bases numbered 1, after V lost 6 bases and J lost 5 bases. CDR3 length: 12 amino acids. The germline gives CDR1 MNHEY, CDR2 SVGAGI. The CDR3 DNA reads as TGTGCCAGCAGACAGGGGGCGGAGACCCAGTACTTC. Its protein product is CASRQGAETQYF.

The J gene is TRBJ1-2, the V gene TRBV6-2 or TRBV6-3; D gene uncertain. Germline CDR1 is MNHEY and CDR2 is SVGEGT. Trimming removed 5 bases from V and 8 bases from J, with 18 bases in between. The CDR3 totals 14 residues. In nucleotides, the CDR3 is TGTGCCAGCAGTCCGCCGGTTACCCAACGCGGCTACACCTTC. Amino acids: CASSPPVTQRGYTF.